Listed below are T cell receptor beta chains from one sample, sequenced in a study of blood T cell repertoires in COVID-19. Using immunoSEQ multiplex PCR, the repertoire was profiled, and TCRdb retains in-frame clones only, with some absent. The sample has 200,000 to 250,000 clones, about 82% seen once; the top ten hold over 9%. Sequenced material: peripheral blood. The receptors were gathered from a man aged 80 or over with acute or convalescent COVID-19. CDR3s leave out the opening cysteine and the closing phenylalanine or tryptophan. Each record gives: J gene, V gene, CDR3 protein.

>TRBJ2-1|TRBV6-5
ASSYSPARPEQF
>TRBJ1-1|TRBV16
ASSQSGPNPTEAF
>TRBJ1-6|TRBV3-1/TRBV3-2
ASSQEGTPSPLH
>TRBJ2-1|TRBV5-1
ASSLSTVEGHEQF
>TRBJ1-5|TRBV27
ASSSLRNQPQH
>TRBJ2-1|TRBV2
ASKLAGSSSYNEQF
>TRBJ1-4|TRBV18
ASSPGNAGNEKLF
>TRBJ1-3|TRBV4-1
ASSLETGSGNTIY
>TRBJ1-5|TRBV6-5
ASSYSAYPNQPQH
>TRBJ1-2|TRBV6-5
ASRATGINYGYT
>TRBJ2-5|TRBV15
ATSRLGLAGEETQY
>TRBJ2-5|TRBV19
ASSPGGGNMGETQY
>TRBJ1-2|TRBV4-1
ASSQGQGTEGYT
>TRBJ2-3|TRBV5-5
ASSQLRGGNTDTQY
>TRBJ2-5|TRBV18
ASSTIAGETQY
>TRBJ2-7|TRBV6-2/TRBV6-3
ASSYSRTGTSGEQY
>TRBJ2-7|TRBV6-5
ASSYPRGQTYEQY
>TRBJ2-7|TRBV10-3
AISRGRYEQY
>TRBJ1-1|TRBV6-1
ASSEALTGTYTEAF
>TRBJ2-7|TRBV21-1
ASSDQAGGLRVFRAYEQY
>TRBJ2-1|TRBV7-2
ASSYGSSRENEQF
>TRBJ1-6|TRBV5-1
ASSLGQGTLH
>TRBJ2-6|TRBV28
ASSPPGGTSGANVLT
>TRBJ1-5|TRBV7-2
ASSPYDTHNQPQH
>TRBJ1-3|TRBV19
ASSPGTAGNTIY
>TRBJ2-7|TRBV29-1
SVTGFGLGEQY
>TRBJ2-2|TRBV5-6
ASSLGAAHNTGELF
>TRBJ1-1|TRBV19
ASSILQVNTEAF
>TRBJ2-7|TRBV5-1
ASSPGLVYEQY
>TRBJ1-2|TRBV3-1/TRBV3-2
ASSPPSGQGHYGYT
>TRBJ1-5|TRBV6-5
ASSSSGEIPQH
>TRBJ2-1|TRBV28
ASSSGFDEQF
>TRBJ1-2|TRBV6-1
ASSEGTGGSDGYT
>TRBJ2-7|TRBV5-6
ASSPPGLAGSYEQY
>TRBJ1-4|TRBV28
ASSLTGVNEKLF
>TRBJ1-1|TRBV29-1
SVEDPLGTEAF
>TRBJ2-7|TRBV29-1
SVEVGGTYEQY
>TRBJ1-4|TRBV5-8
ASSVWTEKLF
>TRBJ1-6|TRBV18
ASSPGGNSPLH
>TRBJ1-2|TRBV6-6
ASRQGSYGYT
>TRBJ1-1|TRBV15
ATSQGATKDTEAF
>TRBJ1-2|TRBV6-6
ASSEGGRDGYT